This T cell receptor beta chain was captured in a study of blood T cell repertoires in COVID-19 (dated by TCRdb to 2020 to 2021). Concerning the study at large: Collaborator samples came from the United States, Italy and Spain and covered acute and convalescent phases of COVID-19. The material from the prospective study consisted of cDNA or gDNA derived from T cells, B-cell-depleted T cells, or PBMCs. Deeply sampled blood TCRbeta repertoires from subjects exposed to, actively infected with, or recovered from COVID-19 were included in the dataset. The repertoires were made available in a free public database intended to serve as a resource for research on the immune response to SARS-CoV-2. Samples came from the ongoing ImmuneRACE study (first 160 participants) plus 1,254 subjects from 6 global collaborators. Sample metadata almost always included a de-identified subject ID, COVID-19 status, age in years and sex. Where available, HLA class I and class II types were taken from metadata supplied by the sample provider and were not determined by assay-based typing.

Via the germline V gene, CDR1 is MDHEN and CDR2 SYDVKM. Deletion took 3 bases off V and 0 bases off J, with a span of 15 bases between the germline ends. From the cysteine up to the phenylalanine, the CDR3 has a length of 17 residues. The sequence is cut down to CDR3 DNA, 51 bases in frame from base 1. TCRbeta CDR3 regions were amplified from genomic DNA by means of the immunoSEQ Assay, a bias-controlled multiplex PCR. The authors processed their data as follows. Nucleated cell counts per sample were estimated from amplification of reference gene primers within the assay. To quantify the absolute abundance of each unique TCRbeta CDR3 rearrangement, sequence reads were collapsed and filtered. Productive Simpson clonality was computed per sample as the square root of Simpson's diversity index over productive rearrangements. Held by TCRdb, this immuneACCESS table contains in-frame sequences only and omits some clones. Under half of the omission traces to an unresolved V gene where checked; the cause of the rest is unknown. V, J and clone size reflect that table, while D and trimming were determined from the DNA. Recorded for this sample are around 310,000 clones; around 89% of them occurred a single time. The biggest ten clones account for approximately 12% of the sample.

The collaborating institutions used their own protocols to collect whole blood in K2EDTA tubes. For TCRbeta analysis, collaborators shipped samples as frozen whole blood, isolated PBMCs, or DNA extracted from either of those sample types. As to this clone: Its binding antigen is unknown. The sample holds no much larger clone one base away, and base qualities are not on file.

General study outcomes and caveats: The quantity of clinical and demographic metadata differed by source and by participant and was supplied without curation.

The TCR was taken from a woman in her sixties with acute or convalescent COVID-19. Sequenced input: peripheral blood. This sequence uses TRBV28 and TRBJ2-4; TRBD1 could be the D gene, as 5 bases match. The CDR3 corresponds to CASSLLQGWVAKNIQYF. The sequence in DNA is TGTGCCAGCAGTTTGTTGCAGGGATGGGTAGCCAAAAACATTCAGTACTTC.